This TCR beta chain came from a study of PD-L1 blockade in urothelial cancer. On the study more broadly: Patients began atezolizumab, 1,200 mg intravenously every 3 weeks, in about 2014. At 3 weeks after treatment start (second dose) and again at 6 weeks, blood was analyzed.

CDR1 is LGHNA, CDR2 YSLEER, per germline. This CDR3 spans 17 amino acids. V lost 0 bases, J lost 0 bases, and 5 bases stayed unmatched. This clone appeared a single time. Sequencing used immunoSEQ multiplex PCR; TCRdb keeps in-frame clones, though not all of them. The table records over 45,000 clones, about 82% of them present only once. The time point denotes: pretreatment peripheral blood. Patient disease was locally advanced or metastatic urothelial carcinoma. Material: PBMCs, obtained around atezolizumab (anti-PD-L1) treatment. This receptor was obtained from a man aged 55 to 70 with urothelial cancer. This chain uses TRBV4-3 with TRBJ2-3, with 8 nucleotides matching TRBD2. In DNA form, the CDR3 reads TGCGCCAGCAGCCAAGATACGGCGGGGGGTAGCACAGATACGCAGTATTTT. Protein sequence: CASSQDTAGGSTDTQYF.